The clone carrying this T cell receptor beta chain was seen a few times. Antigen: not known. Original processing methods: A classifier for distant metastasis in papillary thyroid cancer was constructed using CDR3 differences observed across clinicopathological groups. Via MiXCR, TCRdb re-called the PCR reads. None of the V and J calls come from the authors' own analysis; TCRdb made them. The table has approximately 35,000 clones, roughly 35% seen once. Germline V gene sequence: CDR1 MNHNS, CDR2 SASEGT. Trimming at V came to 2 bases and at J to 5 bases, leaving 6 bases not matched to a gene. The CDR3 covers 16 residues. This sample was included in a study of metastatic and nonmetastatic thyroid tumors. For the study at large: Malignant thyroid and benign thyroid patients provided blood and tumor or nodule tissue whose repertoires were compared. Overall study findings and caveats: Relative to benign nodules, malignant thyroid tumors were reportedly characterized by significantly elevated TCR beta diversity in blood and tumor.

Until they underwent thyroid surgery, no patient had received any treatment. The rearrangement links TRBV6-1 to TRBJ2-1; 10 bases fit TRBD2. Sequenced input: tumor tissue. This clonotype was obtained from a female donor with papillary thyroid cancer or a benign thyroid nodule (not recorded which). Some clones in this sample may be carry-over from other donors' samples. This CDR3 reads CASSELAGAGHNEQFF. CDR3 nucleotides: TGTGCCAGCAGTGAACTAGCGGGAGCCGGGCACAATGAGCAGTTCTTC.